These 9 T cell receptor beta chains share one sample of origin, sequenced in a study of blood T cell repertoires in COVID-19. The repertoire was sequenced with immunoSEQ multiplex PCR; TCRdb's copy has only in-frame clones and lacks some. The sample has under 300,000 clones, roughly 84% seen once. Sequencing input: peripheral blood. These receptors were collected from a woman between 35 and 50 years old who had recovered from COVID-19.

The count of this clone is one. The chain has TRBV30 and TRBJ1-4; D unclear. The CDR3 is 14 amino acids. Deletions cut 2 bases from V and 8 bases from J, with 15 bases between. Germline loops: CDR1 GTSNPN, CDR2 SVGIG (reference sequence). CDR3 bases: TGTGCCTGGAGTACCGGGCCCAAGCGGGAAAAACTGTTTTTT. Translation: CAWSTGPKREKLFF.

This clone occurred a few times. The CDR3 DNA reads TGTGCCAGCAGCCCCGGGAGCAATCAGCCCCAGCATTTT. Amino acids: CASSPGSNQPQHF. The V and J genes are TRBV11-1 and TRBJ1-5, with no clear D. Trimming took off 5 bases at V and 1 base at J, with 6 bases between the two ends. The CDR3 contains 13 residues. Per the germline V gene, CDR1 is SGHAT and CDR2 is FQDESV (reference sequence).

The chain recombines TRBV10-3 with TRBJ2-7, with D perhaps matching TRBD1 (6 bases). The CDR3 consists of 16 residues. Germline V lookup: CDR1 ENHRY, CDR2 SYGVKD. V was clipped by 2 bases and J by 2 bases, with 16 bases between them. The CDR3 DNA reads TGTGCCATCAGTGAGCCTCCCAGGGGAGCCCCCTACGAGCAGTACTTC. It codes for CAISEPPRGAPYEQYF.

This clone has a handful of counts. As DNA, the CDR3 is TGTGCCAGCAGCTCGGACAGCTCTAACTATGGCTACACCTTC. Amino acids: CASSSDSSNYGYTF. The chain carries TRBV7-2 and TRBJ1-2; perhaps TRBD1 as D (6 bases). The V end was cut by 4 bases, the J end by 0 bases, with 9 bases between. The germline CDR1 and CDR2 sequences are SGHTA and FQGNSA. This CDR3 contains 14 residues.

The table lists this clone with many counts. CDR3 sequence reads: CASSFTGTSGFYNEQFF. The CDR3 nucleotides are TGTGCCAGCAGCTTCACCGGGACTAGCGGGTTTTACAATGAGCAGTTCTTC. The chain combines TRBV7-3 with TRBJ2-1; 12 positions match TRBD2. The CDR3 extends over 17 amino acids. The J segment lost 4 bases and the V segment lost 3 bases, leaving 7 bases of the junction unmatched. Germline loops: CDR1 SGHTA, CDR2 FQGTGA.

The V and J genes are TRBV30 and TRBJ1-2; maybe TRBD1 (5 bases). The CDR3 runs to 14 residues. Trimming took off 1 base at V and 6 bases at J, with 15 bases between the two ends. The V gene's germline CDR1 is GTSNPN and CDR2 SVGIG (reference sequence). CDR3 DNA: TGTGCCTGGAGTGCCCCCAATGCGGGGGATGGCTACACCTTC. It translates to CAWSAPNAGDGYTF.

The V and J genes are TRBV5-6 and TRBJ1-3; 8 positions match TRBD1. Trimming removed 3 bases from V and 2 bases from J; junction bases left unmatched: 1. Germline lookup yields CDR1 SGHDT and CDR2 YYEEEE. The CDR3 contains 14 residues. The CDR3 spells CASSSDRAGNTIYF. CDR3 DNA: TGTGCCAGCAGCTCGGACAGGGCTGGAAACACCATATATTTT.

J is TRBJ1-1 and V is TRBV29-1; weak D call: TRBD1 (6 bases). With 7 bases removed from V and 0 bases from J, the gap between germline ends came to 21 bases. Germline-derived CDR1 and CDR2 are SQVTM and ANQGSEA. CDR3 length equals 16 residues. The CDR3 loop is CSAHFGGGAVNTEAFF. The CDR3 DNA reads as TGCAGCGCACATTTTGGGGGGGGCGCCGTGAACACTGAAGCTTTCTTT.

The CDR3 is CASSQGATYNEQFF. CDR3 DNA: TGCGCCAGCAGCCAAGGAGCGACTTACAATGAGCAGTTCTTC. The chain employs TRBV4-1 and TRBJ2-1; no definite D call. Germline CDR1 and CDR2: MGHRA and YSYEKL. Trimming cost V 1 base and J 4 bases, with 8 bases left between them. The CDR3 sequence is 14 residues long.